What follows are 27 T cell receptor beta chains derived from one specimen sequenced in a study of CD8+CD57+ T cells in acquired aplastic anemia. The authors sequenced patients whose flow cytometry had shown CD8+CD57+ cell expansion. Genomic DNA acted as the template from which TCR beta VDJ combination and CDR3 sequence profiling were carried out. TCRdb re-called the reads through MiXCR, storing one row per CDR3 protein. The table includes over 250,000 distinct CDR3 sequences, 45% to 65% detected once. Sequenced material: sorted CD4+, CD8+, or CD8+CD57+ T cells (not recorded which) from PBMCs. These receptors originate from a human donor with aplastic anemia.

The chain is built from TRBV7-3 and TRBJ2-3, with D uncertain. The CDR3 covers 15 residues. Germline-derived CDR1 and CDR2 are SGHTA and FQGTGA. The ends were cut back, 3 bases at V and 11 bases at J, with 21 bases in the middle. In DNA, the CDR3 is TGTGCCAGCAGCTTTTCCCCGGGTGTCAACAATGAGCAGTATTTT. Amino acids: CASSFSPGVNNEQYF. Looking up the rest from reference TRBV7-3 and TRBJ2-3 gives the full variable domain: GAGVSQTPSNKVTEKGKYVELRCDPISGHTALYWYRQSLGQGPEFLIYFQGTGAADDSGLPNDRFFAVRPEGSVSTLKIQRTERGDSAVYLCASSFSPGVNNEQYFGPGTRLTVL.

The chain is built from TRBV15 and TRBJ2-3; tentatively, D is TRBD2 (5 bases). This CDR3 is 17 amino acids long. The germline V and J ends were trimmed by 0 bases and 2 bases, with 15 bases remaining between them. Germline V lookup: CDR1 LNHNV, CDR2 YYDKDF (reference sequence). CDR3 DNA sequence: TGTGCCACCAGCAGAGATTTAAGGCTAGCTGTCACAGATACGCAGTATTTT. Protein: CATSRDLRLAVTDTQYF.

The chain uses TRBV30 and TRBJ2-1, with TRBD2 matching over 8 bases. The CDR3 extends over 14 amino acids. Germline CDR1 is GTSNPN and CDR2 is SVGIG (reference sequence). The V segment lost 3 bases and the J segment 8 bases; nucleotides outside the gene matches: 9. CDR3 sequence reads: CAWREAGASDEQFF. CDR3 bases: TGTGCCTGGAGAGAAGCGGGAGCGAGTGATGAGCAGTTCTTC. Together with reference TRBV30 and TRBJ2-1, the CDR3 gives the full variable domain: SQTIHQWPATLVQPVGSPLSLECTVEGTSNPNLYWYRQAAGRGLQLLFYSVGIGQISSEVPQNLSASRPQDRQFILSSKKLLLSDSGFYLCAWREAGASDEQFFGPGTRLTVL.

This clonotype came up a few times. The chain links TRBV15 to TRBJ2-5; 7 bases align to TRBD2. Germline V lookup: CDR1 LNHNV, CDR2 YYDKDF (reference sequence). Germline trimming cut 8 bases from V and 2 bases from J; bases unmatched to any gene: 14. The CDR3 totals 16 residues. CDR3 loop: CATYLAGVGSQETQYF. In nucleotides, the CDR3 is TGTGCCACCTATCTCGCGGGAGTAGGGAGTCAAGAGACCCAGTACTTC.

V is TRBV9 and J is TRBJ2-7, with D perhaps matching TRBD1 (6 bases). This CDR3 region has 16 residues. Germline V gene sequence: CDR1 SGDLS, CDR2 YYNGEE. Trimming removed 3 bases from V and 0 bases from J, with 16 bases in between. Written as DNA, the CDR3 is TGTGCCAGCAGCGCGACCGGGACACAAACCTCCTACGAGCAGTACTTC. Protein sequence: CASSATGTQTSYEQYF.

There are many counts of this clonotype. V is TRBV20-1 and J is TRBJ2-5, with TRBD1 matching 8 bases. The CDR3 spans 14 residues. V dropped 2 bases and J dropped 5; count of bases not matched to a gene: 7. Germline V gives CDR1 DFQATT, CDR2 SNEGSKA (reference sequence). CDR3 sequence (DNA): TGCAGTGCTAGAAAGACAGGGGAATGGGAGACCCAGTACTTC. It encodes CSARKTGEWETQYF.

This clonotype has more than one count but fewer than ten. The J gene is TRBJ2-5, the V gene TRBV7-9; 9 nucleotides match TRBD2. The germline gives CDR1 SEHNR, CDR2 FQNEAQ (reference sequence). The CDR3 totals 17 residues. V gave up 0 bases and J gave up 5 bases; unmatched junction bases: 10. CDR3: CASSLASPLAGRETQYF. The DNA of the CDR3 is TGTGCCAGCAGCTTAGCGTCACCGCTAGCGGGAAGGGAGACCCAGTACTTC.

The V call is TRBV2, the J call TRBJ2-7; a weak D match, TRBD2 (6 bases). V shed 4 bases and J shed 3 bases, with 7 bases lying between them. The CDR3 is made up of 12 amino acids. Germline V gives CDR1 SNHLY, CDR2 FYNNEI. CDR3 residues: CASSVEGYEQYF. The CDR3 DNA reads TGTGCCAGCAGTGTGGAGGGCTACGAGCAGTACTTC.

In this sample, this clonotype turned up many times. This chain uses TRBV6-7 with TRBJ2-5; a possible D gene is TRBD1 (6 bases). TRBV6-7 is an ORF; its function is uncertain. The CDR3 is 14 residues long. V gave up 1 base and J gave up 2 bases, with 8 bases separating them. The CDR3 sequence: CASSYWQGQETQYF. The CDR3 DNA reads as TGTGCCAGCAGTTACTGGCAGGGGCAAGAGACCCAGTACTTC.

The table lists this clonotype with a few counts. A read error is possible here, since a much larger clone lies one base away. The rearrangement links TRBV3-1 to TRBJ2-7; perhaps D is TRBD1 or TRBD2 (6 bases each). V lost 0 bases and J lost 5, with 11 bases in between. The CDR3 contains 14 residues. Germline assignment: CDR1 LGHDT and CDR2 YNNKEL (reference sequence). CDR3 in DNA: TGTGCCAGCAGCCAAGAGGGGGGCGGCCACGAGCAGTACTTC. Protein sequence: CASSQEGGGHEQYF.

The chain carries TRBV12-3 or TRBV12-4 and TRBJ2-7; D tentatively reads TRBD1 or TRBD2 (5 bases each). The CDR3 is 14 residues long. The V end was cut by 3 bases, the J end by 0 bases, with 9 bases between. The chain's CDR3 is CASSLGVTSYEQYF. CDR3 DNA sequence: TGTGCCAGCAGTTTGGGGGTAACCTCCTACGAGCAGTACTTC.

V gene TRBV12-3 or TRBV12-4 combines with J gene TRBJ2-3; D may correspond to TRBD1 or TRBD2 (5 bases each). Trimming removed 2 bases at V and 5 bases at J, with 17 bases between. The CDR3 totals 16 residues. The CDR3 bases are TGTGCCAGCAGTTTAAGTGGGTCAGGGCGGGTAGATACGCAGTATTTT. This codes for CASSLSGSGRVDTQYF.

The rearrangement joins TRBV2 to TRBJ2-7, with 7 bases aligning to TRBD1. Losses at the gene ends were 5 bases for V and 3 bases for J; bases not matched to a gene: 4. This CDR3 has 13 residues. Germline V gives CDR1 SNHLY, CDR2 FYNNEI. Here the CDR3 reads CASSIDRDYEQYF. The CDR3 DNA reads as TGTGCCAGCAGTATCGACAGGGACTACGAGCAGTACTTC.

The table lists this clonotype with a count of one. The V and J genes are TRBV19 and TRBJ1-5; TRBD1 matches 7 bases. The junction had 5 bases not matched to a gene; V was cut back by 6 bases and J by 0 bases. Germline CDR1 and CDR2: LNHDA and SQIVND (reference sequence). CDR3 length equals 15 residues. Here the CDR3 reads CASRVTGHSNQPQHF. In DNA form, the CDR3 reads TGTGCCAGTAGAGTGACAGGGCATAGCAATCAGCCCCAGCATTTT.

This rearrangement joins TRBV19 to TRBJ2-1, with 9 bases fitting TRBD2. After removal of 5 bases from V and 7 bases from J, the junction contained 12 bases not matched to a gene. The germline gives CDR1 LNHDA, CDR2 SQIVND (reference sequence). There are 16 residues in the CDR3. The CDR3 loop is CASSASSGVLGNEQFF. The CDR3 region has the DNA TGTGCCAGTAGTGCCTCTAGCGGGGTATTAGGGAATGAGCAGTTCTTC. The full variable domain, in which reference TRBV19 and TRBJ2-1 provide the parts outside the CDR3, is DGGITQSPKYLFRKEGQNVTLSCEQNLNHDAMYWYRQDPGQGLRLIYYSQIVNDFQKGDIAEGYSVSREKKESFPLTVTSAQKNPTAFYLCASSASSGVLGNEQFFGPGTRLTVL.

The CDR3 region has the DNA TGTGCCAGCGGCCGGGGACAGGGAGGCAATCAGCCCCAGCATTTT. Its translation is CASGRGQGGNQPQHF. The chain carries TRBV2 and TRBJ1-5; the match to TRBD1 covers 9 bases. Germline V gene lookup returns CDR1 SNHLY and CDR2 FYNNEI. V lost 8 bases to trimming and J lost 2 bases; unmatched junction nucleotides: 7. CDR3 length equals 15 residues.

This clonotype was found a few times. This chain joins TRBV12-3 or TRBV12-4 and TRBJ1-2; the D is unclear. Deletions cut 3 bases from V and 3 bases from J, with 8 bases between. This CDR3 contains 13 residues. CDR3 coding DNA: TGTGCCAGCAGTTTCGCCCAGCACTATGGCTACACCTTC. It yields the protein CASSFAQHYGYTF.

At least ten counts were recorded for this clonotype. CDR3 bases: TGTGCCAGCAGTGAATATTTTACGGACACTGAAGCTTTCTTT. Residues: CASSEYFTDTEAFF. The chain combines TRBV6-1 with TRBJ1-1; D is ambiguous. The CDR3 contains 14 residues. Germline CDR1 reads MNHNS; CDR2 reads SASEGT. Trimming removed 2 bases from V and 3 bases from J, with 10 bases in between.

The chain combines TRBV6-5 with TRBJ2-3, with 10 bases fitting TRBD2. With 2 bases clipped from V and 4 bases from J, the junction kept 6 bases outside the gene matches. The CDR3 runs 16 residues. Germline V CDR1 and CDR2: MNHEY, SVGAGI. DNA of the CDR3: TGTGCCAGCAGTTACCCACTAGCGGGGCTTTCAGATACGCAGTATTTT. Its translation: CASSYPLAGLSDTQYF.

With regard to this clonotype: At one end, the junction sequence differs from germline, possibly due to a read error. This chain connects TRBV15 to TRBJ1-3, with 7 positions matching TRBD1. CDR3 length: 15 amino acids. Germline V gene data show CDR1 as LNHNV and CDR2 as YYDKDF (reference sequence). In nucleotides, the CDR3 is TGTGCCACCAGCAGAGATGAGGGGGCCGGAAACACCATATACTTT. Translating it yields CATSRDEGAGNTIYF.

The chain recombines TRBV15 with TRBJ1-1; D call uncertain. In germline, CDR1 is LNHNV, CDR2 YYDKDF (reference sequence). CDR3 length equals 14 residues. The V gene lost 0 bases and the J gene lost 0 bases, with 5 bases spanning the gap. The chain's CDR3 is CATSRDPMNTEAFF. Written as DNA, the CDR3 is TGTGCCACCAGCAGAGATCCTATGAACACTGAAGCTTTCTTT. Combining the CDR3 with reference TRBV15 and TRBJ1-1 gives the whole variable domain DAMVIQNPRYQVTQFGKPVTLSCSQTLNHNVMYWYQQKSSQAPKLLFHYYDKDFNNEADTPDNFQSRRPNTSFCFLDIRSPGLGDTAMYLCATSRDPMNTEAFFGQGTRLTVV.

J is TRBJ1-2 and V is TRBV7-9; D unclear. The CDR3 has 15 residues. V dropped 5 bases and J dropped 3 bases, with 16 bases sitting between them. Germline CDR1 is SEHNR and CDR2 is FQNEAQ (reference sequence). CDR3 sequence (DNA): TGTGCCAGCAGCCCCCTGACTGGGGAGGACTATGGCTACACCTTC. This gives the protein CASSPLTGEDYGYTF.

Many counts were recorded for this clonotype. The chain combines TRBV29-1 with TRBJ2-7, with 8 bases identical to TRBD1. After removal of 4 bases from V and 2 bases from J, the junction contained 4 bases not matched to a gene. CDR1 is SQVTM, CDR2 ANQGSEA, per germline. The CDR3 loop spans 13 amino acids. The CDR3 DNA is TGCAGCGTTGCCTGGGACAGGCCCTACGAGCAGTACTTC. The encoded protein is CSVAWDRPYEQYF.

This chain links TRBV20-1 with TRBJ2-5; 7 bases align to TRBD1. CDR1 is DFQATT, CDR2 SNEGSKA, per germline (reference sequence). The CDR3 is made up of 11 amino acids. The CDR3 DNA follows: TGCAGCCCGACAGGGCAAGAGACCCAGTACTTC. Protein product: CSPTGQETQYF.

V usage is TRBV24-1 and J usage is TRBJ2-1, with 7 nucleotides matching TRBD2. This CDR3 comprises 17 residues. The J segment lost 6 bases and the V segment lost 3 bases, leaving 13 bases of the junction unmatched. Germline V lookup: CDR1 KGHDR, CDR2 SFDVKD. The chain's CDR3 is CATSDPKTSRESNEQFF. Here the CDR3 DNA reads TGTGCCACCAGTGATCCAAAGACTAGCCGGGAGAGCAATGAGCAGTTCTTC.

Notes on this clonotype: Lacking the conserved final phenylalanine or tryptophan, this CDR3 likely reflects a read error. It is unclear where the CDR3 begins or ends on the DNA, so no DNA is shown, and the CDR3 is as TCRdb lists it. The rearrangement uses TRBV19 and TRBJ1-6. With termini counted, the CDR3 has 9 amino acids. Germline V gene lookup returns CDR1 LNHDA and CDR2 SQIVND (reference sequence). The CDR3 loop reads CASSEGTYS.

This rearrangement joins TRBV7-6 to TRBJ2-3, with D unclear. The germline V and J ends were trimmed by 11 bases and 1 base, with 13 bases remaining between them. Germline CDR1 is SGHVS and CDR2 is FNYEAQ. CDR3 length equals 13 residues. CDR3 in DNA: TGTGCCGTAATGGGAACGGGCACAGATACGCAGTATTTT. It specifies CAVMGTGTDTQYF. The full variable domain, with the rest looked up from reference TRBV7-6 and TRBJ2-3, is GAGVSQSPRYKVTKRGQDVALRCDPISGHVSLYWYRQALGQGPEFLTYFNYEAQQDKSGLPNDRFSAERPEGSISTLTIQRTEQRDSAMYRCAVMGTGTDTQYFGPGTRLTVL.